This T cell receptor beta chain was recovered during a study of CD8 T cells in Susac syndrome. V shed 2 bases and J shed 2 bases, with 11 bases lying between them. The CDR3 sequence is 15 residues long. Germline V gene lookup returns CDR1 SGHVS and CDR2 FQNEAQ. With random hexamers, reverse transcription was performed on about 0.5 to 1 ug of RNA. TCRdb re-called the immunoSEQ multiplex PCR reads through MiXCR, storing one row per CDR3 protein. The sample has 75,000 to 95,000 distinct CDR3 sequences, around 96% seen once; the top ten hold approximately 0.62%. The clonotype originates from a human donor with Susac syndrome. Sequenced: CD8+ T cells from PBMCs. The V call is TRBV7-8, the J call TRBJ2-3, with a weak D call TRBD1 (6 bases). In nucleotides, the CDR3 is TGTGCCAGCAGCTTACCACAGGGTTCCACAGATACGCAGTATTTT. Translated: CASSLPQGSTDTQYF. Based on the CDR3 plus reference TRBV7-8 and TRBJ2-3, the full variable domain is GAGVSQSPRYKVAKRGQDVALRCDPISGHVSLFWYQQALGQGPEFLTYFQNEAQLDKSGLPSDRFFAERPEGSVSTLKIQRTQQEDSAVYLCASSLPQGSTDTQYFGPGTRLTVL.